These 2 T cell receptor beta chains were all obtained from the same sample, sequenced in a study of T-cell memory formation after mild COVID-19. One entry per CDR3 protein, called by TCRdb with MiXCR from the 5' RACE reads. The data contain about 290,000 distinct CDR3 sequences, approximately 15% of them singletons. The sample consisted of PBMCs or a T cell subset sorted from them (not recorded which). The receptors here all came from a man aged 18 to 29 who had mild COVID-19 (a few samples of this study predate the infection). Cell type and time point are not known.

This chain uses TRBV6-5 with TRBJ1-5; maybe TRBD1 (6 bases). The germline V and J ends were trimmed by 5 bases and 8 bases, with 19 bases remaining between them. Germline-derived CDR1 and CDR2 are MNHEY and SVGAGI. The CDR3 extends over 15 amino acids. CDR3 loop: CASSEGTLGWEPQHF. The DNA of the CDR3 is TGTGCCAGCAGTGAGGGGACACTCGGATGGGAGCCCCAGCATTTT.

This clonotype was seen more than once but under ten times. The chain joins TRBV5-4 to TRBJ2-3; TRBD2 matches at 9 bases. In germline, CDR1 is SGHNT, CDR2 YYREEE (reference sequence). V lost 5 bases to trimming and J lost 1 base; unmatched junction nucleotides: 5. The CDR3 is made up of 15 amino acids. The CDR3 bases are TGTGCCAGCAGTCCTAGCGGGGTGCGCACAGATACGCAGTATTTT. Its translation is CASSPSGVRTDTQYF.